The 25 T cell receptor beta chains below all came from one sample that was sequenced in a study of T-cell reconstitution after alpha-beta-depleted transplantation in children listed by TCRdb under 2016. To prepare the library, PCR was applied. The sequencing machine was an Illumina HiSeq 2500. TCR library preparation used molecular barcoding, with unique molecular identifiers applied to normalize quantification of the TCRbeta repertoire. TCRdb took the public reads, trimmed them with fastp at Q25, ran MiXCR for clone calling and kept in-frame beta chains. Each record represents a unique CDR3 protein, reported with the most common genes and DNA among its rows. This sample comprises more than 450,000 distinct CDR3 sequences, around 16% of them detected only once. The leading ten clones occupy roughly 3.3% of the sample. The sample in question was PBMCs from the stem cell graft donor, obtained from the stem cell graft. These receptors all stem from a human donor who donated a stem cell graft to a child with acute lymphoblastic leukemia.

The chain employs TRBV1 and TRBJ1-5; the table's D call TRBD1 went unverified against the DNA. TRBV1 is a pseudogene. The CDR3 has 16 amino acids. CDR3 loop: CTSSQEPDRGNQPQHF. The CDR3 DNA sequence: TGCACCAGCAGCCAAGAACCGGACAGGGGCAATCAGCCCCAGCATTTT.

The V and J genes are TRBV12-3 or TRBV12-4 and TRBJ1-4; TRBD1 agrees at 8 bases. There are 15 residues in the CDR3. Trimming at V came to 2 bases and at J to 7 bases, leaving 6 bases not matched to a gene. CDR3 DNA: TGTGCCAGCAGTTTAACAGGGGGTCGAGGTGAAAAACTGTTTTTT. This gives the protein CASSLTGGRGEKLFF.

V usage is TRBV6-2 or TRBV6-3 and J usage is TRBJ2-1, with D perhaps matching TRBD2 (5 bases). The CDR3 contains 15 residues. Trimming removed 2 bases at V and 0 bases at J, with 8 bases between. Germline V CDR1 and CDR2: MNHEY, SVGEGT. CDR3 nucleotide sequence: TGTGCCAGCAGTTACGCACTAGGCTCCTACAATGAGCAGTTCTTC. This gives the protein CASSYALGSYNEQFF.

The chain couples TRBV27 to TRBJ2-1; D possibly uses TRBD1 or TRBD2 (6 bases each). V was clipped by 3 bases and J by 4 bases, with 13 bases between them. Germline values: CDR1 MNHEY, CDR2 SMNVEV (reference sequence). The CDR3 covers 15 residues. This chain's CDR3 is CASSFGGPPYNEQFF. CDR3 nucleotides: TGTGCCAGCAGTTTCGGGGGCCCCCCTTACAATGAGCAGTTCTTC.

This clonotype turned up a few times. This chain connects TRBV7-8 to TRBJ1-1, with a possible D match to TRBD1 (6 bases). With 4 bases removed from V and 1 base from J, the gap between germline ends came to 16 bases. CDR1 is SGHVS, CDR2 FQNEAQ, per germline. This CDR3 has 16 residues. In DNA, the CDR3 is TGTGCCAGCAGCTGGCTCCGGGGGCACTCGAACACTGAAGCTTTCTTT. Its protein is CASSWLRGHSNTEAFF.

The V call is TRBV11-1, the J call TRBJ1-2, with D tentatively TRBD1 (5 bases). The V end was cut by 3 bases, the J end by 0 bases, with 8 bases between. The CDR3 is 14 residues long. Germline assignment: CDR1 SGHAT and CDR2 FQDESV (reference sequence). The CDR3 bases are TGTGCCAGCAGCTTTGGGGCGTCTAACTATGGCTACACCTTC. Its translation: CASSFGASNYGYTF.

This clonotype was counted between two and nine times. The chain has TRBV10-2 and TRBJ1-2; D is unclear. The CDR3 is 15 amino acids. CDR1 is WSHSY, CDR2 SAAADI, per germline. V was shortened by 5 bases and J by 4 bases, with 17 bases between the two germline ends. In DNA, the CDR3 is TGCGCCAGCAGTCCTAATGTTTGGGTACTCTATGGCTACACCTTC. Translated, it gives CASSPNVWVLYGYTF.

V is TRBV29-1 and J is TRBJ2-4, with D tentatively TRBD2 (6 bases). Germline values: CDR1 SQVTM, CDR2 ANQGSEA. CDR3 length: 14 residues. V was pared by 7 bases and J by 0 bases, with 13 bases between. CDR3 sequence reads: CSAGGTLAKNIQYF. DNA for the CDR3: TGCAGCGCTGGGGGGACCCTAGCCAAAAACATTCAGTACTTC. The full variable domain, with the rest looked up from reference TRBV29-1 and TRBJ2-4, is SAVISQKPSRDICQRGTSLTIQCQVDSQVTMMFWYRQQPGQSLTLIATANQGSEATYESGFVIDKFPISRPNLTFSTLTVSNMSPEDSSIYLCSAGGTLAKNIQYFGAGTRLSVL.

V and J are TRBV7-6 and TRBJ2-1; 11 positions match TRBD2. From germline, CDR1 is SGHVS and CDR2 FNYEAQ. The CDR3 has 16 amino acids. V trimming: 6 bases; J trimming: 4 bases; junction bases outside the gene matches: 8. DNA of the CDR3: TGTGCCAGCAGTTCCATAGCGGGAGGGAAATACAATGAGCAGTTCTTC. This sequence encodes CASSSIAGGKYNEQFF.

This chain joins TRBV9 and TRBJ1-2; D not resolved. Germline-derived CDR1 and CDR2 are SGDLS and YYNGEE. Trimming pared 0 bases from V and 2 bases from J, leaving 11 bases between. This CDR3 contains 15 residues. CDR3 region: CASSVARMNNYGYTF. The CDR3, as DNA: TGTGCCAGCAGCGTAGCTCGGATGAACAACTATGGCTACACCTTC.

This clonotype has only a few counts. This sequence joins TRBV24-1 and TRBJ2-1; D may correspond to TRBD1 or TRBD2 (5 bases each). The germline gives CDR1 KGHDR, CDR2 SFDVKD. V was trimmed by 4 bases and J by 2 bases, leaving 11 bases between them. The CDR3 is made up of 15 amino acids. This CDR3 is CATSDAWDPYNEQFF. The DNA for the CDR3 is TGTGCCACCAGTGACGCCTGGGACCCCTACAATGAGCAGTTCTTC.

This clonotype was observed a handful of times. The chain couples TRBV12-3 or TRBV12-4 to TRBJ2-1; 10 nucleotides line up with TRBD2. CDR3 size: 16 residues. Trimming cost V 8 bases and J 6 bases; bases outside gene matches: 13. The CDR3 bases are TGTGCCAGCGCCGGACCTAGCGGGAGACATCGCAATGAGCAGTTCTTC. Translated: CASAGPSGRHRNEQFF.

In this sample, this clonotype turned up many times. The genes are TRBV27 and TRBJ2-1; 7 nucleotides line up with TRBD1. The ends lost 4 bases at V and 12 bases at J; junction bases unmatched: 9. The CDR3 is made up of 13 amino acids. The germline V gene has CDR1 MNHEY and CDR2 SMNVEV (reference sequence). In DNA, the CDR3 is TGTGCCAGCAGTTCCTTAGTTGACAGGGCGCAGTTCTTC. Residues: CASSSLVDRAQFF.

This chain uses TRBV7-8 with TRBJ2-6; 8 bases are shared with TRBD1. V lost 3 bases, J lost 0 bases, and 7 bases stayed unmatched. The germline CDR1 and CDR2 sequences are SGHVS and FQNEAQ. The CDR3 extends over 18 amino acids. The CDR3 DNA is TGTGCCAGCAGCTTCCGACAGGGGTTGGCCTCTGGGGCCAACGTCCTGACTTTC. Protein sequence: CASSFRQGLASGANVLTF.

This clonotype was detected a few times. The CDR3 loop reads CATSRDETSSGGELFF. CDR3 nucleotides: TGTGCCACCAGCAGAGACGAGACTAGCTCGGGCGGGGAGCTGTTTTTT. The V gene is TRBV15, the J gene TRBJ2-2; 7 bases line up with TRBD2. This CDR3 is built from 16 residues. Germline lookup yields CDR1 LNHNV and CDR2 YYDKDF (reference sequence). J gave up 7 bases and V 0 bases, and 8 bases lay outside the gene matches.

This rearrangement joins TRBV6-5 to TRBJ2-1, with a possible D match to TRBD1 (5 bases). Looked up from germline, CDR1 is MNHEY and CDR2 is SVGAGI. V lost 4 bases and J 0 bases, leaving 13 bases between the germline ends. The CDR3 is made up of 16 amino acids. CDR3 region: CASSSKDIPSYNEQFF. CDR3 coding DNA: TGTGCCAGCAGTTCCAAGGACATCCCCTCCTACAATGAGCAGTTCTTC.

The rearrangement joins TRBV29-1 to TRBJ2-2; 7 bases match TRBD1. CDR3 length equals 14 residues. Per the germline V gene, CDR1 is SQVTM and CDR2 is ANQGSEA. The junction had 7 bases not matched to a gene; V was cut back by 6 bases and J by 3 bases. The CDR3 bases are TGCAGCGTCCCCGTGACAGGGTACACCGGGGAGCTGTTTTTT. Translated, it gives CSVPVTGYTGELFF.

Concerning this clonotype: An end of the junction does not agree with germline; a read error may underlie this. The J gene is TRBJ1-1, the V gene TRBV11-2, with D maybe TRBD1 (5 bases). CDR3 length: 12 amino acids. The germline V gene encodes CDR1 SGHAT and CDR2 FQNNGV. CDR3: CASSRDRSEAFF. CDR3 in DNA: TGTGCCAGCAGTCGGGACCGCTCTGAGGCTTTCTTT.

Regarding this clonotype: Because the CDR3 is missing its conserved closing phenylalanine or tryptophan, this is likely a read error. This rearrangement joins TRBV15 to TRBJ2-1, with TRBD2 as a possible D gene (6 bases). The CDR3 totals 14 residues. Germline CDR1 and CDR2: LNHNV and YYDKDF (reference sequence). V dropped 3 bases and J dropped 6 bases, with 12 bases sitting between them. The CDR3 DNA is TGTGCCACCAGCAGGGGGGACTCCCCCAATGAGCAGTTCTTA. Translation gives CATSRGDSPNEQFL.

This clonotype was counted a few times. The chain joins TRBV4-2 to TRBJ2-1, with a possible D match to TRBD2 (6 bases). Trimming stripped 1 base from V and 3 bases from J, with 13 bases between. This CDR3 spans 16 amino acids. Germline V gene data show CDR1 as LGHNA and CDR2 as YNFKEQ. The CDR3: CASSQAGAGIYNEQFF. The CDR3 bases are TGTGCCAGCAGCCAAGCTGGAGCGGGCATCTACAATGAGCAGTTCTTC.

This clonotype was seen more than once but under ten times. The gene calls are TRBV11-1 and TRBJ2-1; 9 bases agree with TRBD1. This CDR3 is 19 amino acids long. Germline V gene lookup returns CDR1 SGHAT and CDR2 FQDESV (reference sequence). V lost 4 bases and J lost 0; bases outside the gene matches: 13. This CDR3 is CASSSTHRGTGSSYNEQFF. In nucleotides, the CDR3 is TGTGCCAGCAGCTCGACACACCGAGGGACAGGGAGCTCCTACAATGAGCAGTTCTTC.

Ten or more counts support this clonotype. The genes are TRBV2 and TRBJ2-3, with unresolved D. V was trimmed by 2 bases and J by 0 bases, leaving 12 bases between them. This CDR3 comprises 16 residues. Per the germline V gene, CDR1 is SNHLY and CDR2 is FYNNEI. The CDR3 sequence: CASSEYGPASTDTQYF. The CDR3 DNA is TGTGCCAGCAGTGAATATGGGCCCGCTAGCACAGATACGCAGTATTTT.

The chain is built from TRBV20-1 and TRBJ1-2, with unresolved D. The CDR3 contains 13 residues. Trimming left V 1 base short and J 4 bases short, with 10 bases between. Germline V gene data show CDR1 as DFQATT and CDR2 as SNEGSKA (reference sequence). CDR3 protein: CSARVRQLYGYTF. In DNA, the CDR3 is TGCAGTGCTAGAGTACGGCAGCTCTATGGCTACACCTTC.

This clonotype was seen a few times. V gene TRBV6-1 combines with J gene TRBJ1-5; D unresolved. Trimming removed 2 bases from V and 4 bases from J, with 15 bases in between. This CDR3 spans 16 amino acids. The germline V gene encodes CDR1 MNHNS and CDR2 SASEGT. The CDR3 loop is CASSETVGSGNQPQHF. Here the CDR3 DNA reads TGTGCCAGCAGTGAAACAGTTGGAAGTGGGAATCAGCCCCAGCATTTT.

This clonotype was counted between two and nine times. The J gene is TRBJ2-7, the V gene TRBV25-1; TRBD2 is a possible D gene (5 bases). V was pared by 3 bases and J by 2 bases, with 11 bases between. Germline V CDR1 and CDR2: MGHDK, SYGVNS. This CDR3 is built from 14 residues. CDR3 residues: CASSEGFGAYEQYF. CDR3 bases: TGTGCCAGCAGTGAGGGTTTCGGGGCCTACGAGCAGTACTTC.